These 22 T cell receptor beta chains were sequenced from one sample in a study of PD-L1 blockade in urothelial cancer. Clones were sequenced by immunoSEQ multiplex PCR, and TCRdb holds only the in-frame ones, with some missing. The repertoire holds about 84,000 clones, with about 80% as singletons. Sequencing was performed on PBMCs, taken around atezolizumab (anti-PD-L1) treatment. Receptor source: a man aged 65-85 years with urothelial cancer.

The DNA of the CDR3 is TGTGCCAGCAGCTCCGGGACTCAAAATTACAATGAGCAGTTCTTC. Its translation is CASSSGTQNYNEQFF. The chain recombines TRBV11-3 with TRBJ2-1, with a weak D call TRBD2 (6 bases). The CDR3 runs to 15 residues. The germline gives CDR1 SGHNT, CDR2 YENEEA. Between the trimmed V and J ends, which lost 4 bases and 4 bases, there was a span of 14 bases. The whole variable domain, filled in from reference TRBV11-3 and TRBJ2-1, reads EAGVVQSPRYKIIEKKQPVAFWCNPISGHNTLYWYLQNLGQGPELLIRYENEEAVDDSQLPKDRFSAERLKGVDSTLKIQPAELGDSAVYLCASSSGTQNYNEQFFGPGTRLTVL.

The chain has TRBV7-9 and TRBJ2-7; 7 nucleotides line up with TRBD2. Germline CDR1 and CDR2: SEHNR and FQNEAQ (reference sequence). There are 16 residues in the CDR3. V shed 5 bases, J shed 2 bases, and the junction held 12 bases outside the gene matches. Here the CDR3 DNA reads TGTGCCAGCAGCATCCGTGAAGAGGGAGGGGCCTACGAGCAGTACTTC. It specifies CASSIREEGGAYEQYF.

This clone was detected only a few times. The chain combines TRBV4-2 with TRBJ1-1; D call uncertain. Per germline, CDR1 LGHNA and CDR2 YNFKEQ. There are 15 residues in the CDR3. Deletions cut 0 bases from V and 4 bases from J, with 12 bases between. CDR3 nucleotides: TGTGCCAGCAGCCAAGATCGTAGCCCGAGCACTGAAGCTTTCTTT. It is translated as CASSQDRSPSTEAFF.

This clone was counted a single time. The genes are TRBV7-2 and TRBJ1-2; perhaps TRBD1 as D (6 bases). The CDR3 covers 12 residues. Germline V lookup: CDR1 SGHTA, CDR2 FQGNSA. Trimming removed 2 bases at V and 6 bases at J, with 7 bases between. CDR3 region: CASSLPGDGYTF. In nucleotides, the CDR3 is TGTGCCAGCAGCTTACCAGGGGATGGCTACACCTTC.

The genes are TRBV11-2 and TRBJ1-5; no definite D call. The ends were cut back, 2 bases at V and 7 bases at J, with 15 bases in the middle. Germline CDR1 and CDR2: SGHAT and FQNNGV. CDR3 length equals 15 residues. CDR3: CASSLQTPLNQPQHF. In DNA form, the CDR3 reads TGTGCCAGCAGCTTACAGACACCTCTTAACCAGCCCCAGCATTTT.

The chain employs TRBV7-2 and TRBJ2-7; D is possibly TRBD2 (6 bases). There are 14 residues in the CDR3. The germline V gene encodes CDR1 SGHTA and CDR2 FQGNSA. Between the trimmed V and J ends, which lost 1 base and 2 bases, there was a span of 9 bases. CDR3: CASSLGGEAYEQYF. The CDR3 DNA follows: TGTGCCAGCAGCTTAGGGGGGGAGGCCTACGAGCAGTACTTC.

This chain uses TRBV6-5 with TRBJ1-3; the D is unclear. The V end was cut by 4 bases, the J end by 0 bases, with 10 bases between. Germline-derived CDR1 and CDR2 are MNHEY and SVGAGI. The CDR3 sequence is 15 residues long. CDR3 sequence reads: CASSLDSSSGNTIYF. The CDR3 coding sequence is TGTGCCAGCAGTTTAGACTCGAGCTCTGGAAACACCATATATTTT.

The chain combines TRBV7-9 with TRBJ1-2; D may be TRBD1 (5 bases). The V gene lost 5 bases and the J gene lost 4 bases, with 8 bases spanning the gap. CDR1 is SEHNR, CDR2 FQNEAQ, per germline (reference sequence). The CDR3 consists of 12 residues. This CDR3 reads CASSGQGYGYTF. The CDR3 DNA reads TGTGCCAGCAGCGGACAAGGCTATGGCTACACCTTC.

V and J are TRBV7-2 and TRBJ1-5; 7 bases line up with TRBD1. The CDR3 contains 14 residues. The germline V gene has CDR1 SGHTA and CDR2 FQGNSA. V trimming: 5 bases; J trimming: 4 bases; junction bases outside the gene matches: 5. CDR3 in DNA: TGTGCCAGCAGCCGCGGGACAGAGAATCAGCCCCAGCATTTT. Translation: CASSRGTENQPQHF.

The V gene is TRBV5-5, the J gene TRBJ1-2, with D possibly matching TRBD1 (6 bases). Trimming stripped 3 bases from V and 5 bases from J, with 14 bases between. Germline V gives CDR1 SGHKS, CDR2 YYEKEE (reference sequence). This CDR3 contains 14 residues. This CDR3 is CASSSPTGMYGYTF. CDR3 DNA sequence: TGTGCCAGCAGCTCCCCGACAGGAATGTATGGCTACACCTTC.

The genes are TRBV7-9 and TRBJ2-7; 11 bases fit TRBD1. From germline, CDR1 is SEHNR and CDR2 FQNEAQ (reference sequence). The CDR3 loop spans 16 amino acids. Unmatched junction bases numbered 8, after V lost 2 bases and J lost 5 bases. The CDR3 spells CASSLRFGQGADEQYF. The CDR3 DNA reads TGTGCCAGCAGCTTAAGATTTGGACAGGGGGCGGACGAGCAGTACTTC. The full variable domain, its missing parts supplied by reference TRBV7-9 and TRBJ2-7, is DTGVSQNPRHKITKRGQNVTFRCDPISEHNRLYWYRQTLGQGPEFLTYFQNEAQLEKSRLLSDRFSAERPKGSFSTLEIQRTEQGDSAMYLCASSLRFGQGADEQYFGPGTRLTVT.

V usage is TRBV4-2 and J usage is TRBJ2-5, with D possibly being TRBD1 (6 bases). The J call is uncertain, as TRBJ2-7 better fits the DNA end. The CDR3 runs to 16 residues. Germline lookup yields CDR1 LGHNA and CDR2 YNFKEQ. CDR3 sequence reads: CASSRGTGTPPYEQYF. For the CDR3, the DNA is TGTGCCAGCAGCCGAGGAACTGGGACACCTCCCTACGAGCAGTACTTC.

In its sample, this clone ranks as medium-sized. The rearrangement uses TRBV5-6 and TRBJ2-2; perhaps TRBD1 as D (6 bases). CDR3 length equals 15 residues. Per the germline V gene, CDR1 is SGHDT and CDR2 is YYEEEE. V dropped 0 bases and J dropped 4 bases, with 10 bases sitting between them. Here the CDR3 reads CASSLGGGGTGELFF. The CDR3, as DNA: TGTGCCAGCAGCTTGGGAGGGGGTGGCACCGGGGAGCTGTTTTTT.

The chain combines TRBV4-2 with TRBJ2-1; the match to TRBD2 covers 12 bases. The CDR3 loop spans 16 amino acids. Per the germline V gene, CDR1 is LGHNA and CDR2 is YNFKEQ. The ends lost 2 bases at V and 4 bases at J; junction bases unmatched: 3. The chain's CDR3 is CASSQRLAGGYNEQFF. As DNA, the CDR3 is TGTGCCAGCAGCCAAAGGCTAGCGGGAGGGTACAATGAGCAGTTCTTC.

V gene TRBV9 combines with J gene TRBJ2-1; D might be TRBD2 (7 bases). Germline CDR1 reads SGDLS; CDR2 reads YYNGEE. CDR3 length equals 14 residues. V shed 4 bases and J shed 6 bases, with 14 bases lying between them. CDR3 region: CASSRGGQSNEQFF. The CDR3 DNA follows: TGTGCCAGCAGCAGGGGGGGACAAAGCAATGAGCAGTTCTTC.

The rearrangement links TRBV4-2 to TRBJ2-2; D may be TRBD2 (6 bases). CDR3 size: 15 residues. Deletions cut 0 bases from V and 6 bases from J, with 11 bases between. The germline CDR1 and CDR2 sequences are LGHNA and YNFKEQ. CDR3 region: CASSQDFLASGELFF. The CDR3 region has the DNA TGTGCCAGCAGCCAAGACTTCCTAGCGTCCGGGGAGCTGTTTTTT.

This clone was observed once. The V gene is TRBV4-1, the J gene TRBJ1-5; D is uncertain. V lost 0 bases and J 5 bases, leaving 11 bases between the germline ends. This CDR3 comprises 15 residues. Germline loops: CDR1 MGHRA, CDR2 YSYEKL. The CDR3 region has the DNA TGCGCCAGCAGCCAAGATTATACAGCCCATCAGCCCCAGCATTTT. Residues: CASSQDYTAHQPQHF.

This clone was counted a single time. The rearrangement links TRBV9 to TRBJ1-4, with D unclear. The germline V and J ends were trimmed by 4 bases and 7 bases, with 17 bases remaining between them. CDR1 SGDLS and CDR2 YYNGEE come from the germline V gene. The CDR3 sequence is 15 residues long. CDR3 in amino acids: CASSMIGREGEKLFF. CDR3 nucleotide sequence: TGTGCCAGCAGCATGATTGGACGGGAGGGTGAAAAACTGTTTTTT.

This clone came up a few times. The V gene is TRBV10-2, the J gene TRBJ1-6; D may be TRBD1 (6 bases). This CDR3 contains 14 residues. With 7 bases removed from V and 9 bases from J, the gap between germline ends came to 16 bases. Germline assignment: CDR1 WSHSY and CDR2 SAAADI. In nucleotides, the CDR3 is TGCGCCAGCATACAGGAGACAGGAGCTTCACCCCTCCACTTT. The encoded protein is CASIQETGASPLHF.

The CDR3 bases are TGTGCCAGCAGCTTCGCGTGGGGGGACGGCTACACCTTC. Its protein product is CASSFAWGDGYTF. The genes are TRBV11-2 and TRBJ1-2, with D tentatively TRBD1 (5 bases). The CDR3 sequence is 13 residues long. With 3 bases removed from V and 8 bases from J, the gap between germline ends came to 13 bases. Germline CDR1 and CDR2: SGHAT and FQNNGV.

The chain combines TRBV9 with TRBJ1-6; TRBD1 matches 10 bases. CDR1 and CDR2 from the germline V gene are SGDLS and YYNGEE. CDR3 length: 16 amino acids. V shed 2 bases, J shed 4 bases, and the junction held 3 bases outside the gene matches. The chain's CDR3 is CASSVDRGGYNSPLHF. The CDR3, as DNA: TGTGCCAGCAGCGTGGACAGGGGGGGATATAATTCACCCCTCCACTTT.

The chain is built from TRBV9 and TRBJ2-3, with 8 positions matching TRBD2. Per germline, CDR1 SGDLS and CDR2 YYNGEE. This CDR3 comprises 20 residues. V was clipped by 3 bases and J by 3 bases; unmatched bases: 21. The DNA for the CDR3 is TGTGCCAGCAGCGCCCACCCCCAGGATAGCGGGGCTGCCTTTACAGATACGCAGTATTTT. It translates to CASSAHPQDSGAAFTDTQYF.